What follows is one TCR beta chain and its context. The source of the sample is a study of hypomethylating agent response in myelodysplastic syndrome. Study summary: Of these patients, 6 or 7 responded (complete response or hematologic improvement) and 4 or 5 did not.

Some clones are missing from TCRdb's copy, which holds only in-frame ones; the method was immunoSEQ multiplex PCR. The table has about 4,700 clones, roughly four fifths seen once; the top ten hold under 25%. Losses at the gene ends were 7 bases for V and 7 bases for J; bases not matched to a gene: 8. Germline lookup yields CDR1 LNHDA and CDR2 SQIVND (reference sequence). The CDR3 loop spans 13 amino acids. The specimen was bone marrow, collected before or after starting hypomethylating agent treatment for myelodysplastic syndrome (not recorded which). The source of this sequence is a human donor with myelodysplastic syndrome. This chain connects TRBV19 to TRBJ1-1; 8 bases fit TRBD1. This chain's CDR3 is CASILDRGGEAFF. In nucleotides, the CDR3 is TGTGCCAGTATCCTAGACAGGGGCGGTGAAGCTTTCTTT. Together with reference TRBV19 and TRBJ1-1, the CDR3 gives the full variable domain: DGGITQSPKYLFRKEGQNVTLSCEQNLNHDAMYWYRQDPGQGLRLIYYSQIVNDFQKGDIAEGYSVSREKKESFPLTVTSAQKNPTAFYLCASILDRGGEAFFGQGTRLTVV.